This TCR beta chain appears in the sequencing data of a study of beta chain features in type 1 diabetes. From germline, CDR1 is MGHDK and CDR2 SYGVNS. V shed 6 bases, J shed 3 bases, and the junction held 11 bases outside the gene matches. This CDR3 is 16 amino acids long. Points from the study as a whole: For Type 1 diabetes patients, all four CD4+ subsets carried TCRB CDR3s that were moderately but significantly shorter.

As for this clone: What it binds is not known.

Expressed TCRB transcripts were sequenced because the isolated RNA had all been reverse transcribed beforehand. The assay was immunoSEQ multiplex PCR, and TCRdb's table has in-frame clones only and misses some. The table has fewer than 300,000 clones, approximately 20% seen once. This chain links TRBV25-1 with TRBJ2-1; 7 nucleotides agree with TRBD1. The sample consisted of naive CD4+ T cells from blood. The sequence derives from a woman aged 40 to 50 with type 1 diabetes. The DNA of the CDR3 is TGTGCCAGCAGCTCAACTACAGGGGCGGACTACAATGAGCAGTTCTTC. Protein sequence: CASSSTTGADYNEQFF.